The 27 T cell receptor beta chains below come from one sample, sequenced in a study of T cells in Graves' hyperthyroidism and ophthalmopathy. The investigators amplified TCR beta CDR3 regions from RNA transcripts. The TCR CDR3 first-round RT-PCR relied on the HTBI primer set. Each CDR3 protein is one row after TCRdb ran MiXCR on the multiplex PCR reads. The data show 540,000 or so distinct CDR3 sequences, less than 20% seen once. Sample: blood. The receptors originated from a woman aged 25 to 39 with Graves' hyperthyroidism.

V is TRBV27 and J is TRBJ1-6; D unresolved. The CDR3 has 16 residues. Per the germline V gene, CDR1 is MNHEY and CDR2 is SMNVEV (reference sequence). Trimming left V 5 bases short and J 3 bases short, with 14 bases between. CDR3 protein: CASSNSTGIYNSPLHF. The CDR3 region has the DNA TGTGCCAGCAGTAACTCAACGGGAATCTATAATTCACCCCTCCACTTT.

The chain employs TRBV20-1 and TRBJ2-7, with 15 bases that match TRBD2. Trimming removed 6 bases from V and 0 bases from J; junction bases left unmatched: 9. This CDR3 is 17 amino acids long. Per the germline V gene, CDR1 is DFQATT and CDR2 is SNEGSKA (reference sequence). The CDR3 here is CSATGTSGRPSSYEQYF. CDR3 coding DNA: TGCAGTGCCACCGGGACTAGCGGGAGGCCGAGCTCCTACGAGCAGTACTTC.

The chain joins TRBV12-5 to TRBJ1-4; D is possibly TRBD1 (6 bases). This CDR3 contains 14 residues. V lost 1 base and J lost 8, with 11 bases in between. Germline loops: CDR1 LGHNT, CDR2 FRNRAP. The CDR3 DNA follows: TGTGCTAGTGGTTTGGGGACAGTCCGGGAAAAACTGTTTTTT. Its protein is CASGLGTVREKLFF. Using reference TRBV12-5 and TRBJ1-4 for the parts outside the CDR3, the full variable domain is DARVTQTPRHKVTEMGQEVTMRCQPILGHNTVFWYRQTMMQGLELLAYFRNRAPLDDSGMPKDRFSAEMPDATLATLKIQPSEPRDSAVYFCASGLGTVREKLFFGSGTQLSVL.

This chain joins TRBV7-2 and TRBJ2-1, with 7 bases lining up with TRBD2. V lost 5 bases and J lost 5; bases outside the gene matches: 12. CDR3 size: 16 residues. The germline CDR1 and CDR2 sequences are SGHTA and FQGNSA. This CDR3 reads CASSPTRPSGNNEQFF. In DNA form, the CDR3 reads TGTGCCAGCAGCCCGACTAGGCCTAGCGGAAACAATGAGCAGTTCTTC. Using reference TRBV7-2 and TRBJ2-1 for the parts outside the CDR3, the full variable domain is GAGVSQSPSNKVTEKGKDVELRCDPISGHTALYWYRQSLGQGLEFLIYFQGNSAPDKSGLPSDRFSAERTGGSVSTLTIQRTQQEDSAVYLCASSPTRPSGNNEQFFGPGTRLTVL.

On this clonotype: Its ends do not fully match the called genes, so a read error is possible. The gene calls are TRBV28 and TRBJ2-7; 12 nucleotides line up with TRBD2. Per germline, CDR1 MDHEN and CDR2 SYDVKM. The CDR3 spans 15 residues. In nucleotides, the CDR3 is TGTGCCAGCAGAATACTAGCGGGAGGCTCCCACGAGCAGTACTTC. Translation: CASRILAGGSHEQYF. Combining the CDR3 with reference TRBV28 and TRBJ2-7 gives the whole variable domain DVKVTQSSRYLVKRTGEKVFLECVQDMDHENMFWYRQDPGLGLRLIYFSYDVKMKEKGDIPEGYSVSREKKERFSLILESASTNQTSMYLCASRILAGGSHEQYFGPGTRLTVT.

Concerning this clonotype: The junction and the germline gene differ at one end; a read error may be behind it. The chain has TRBV6-1 and TRBJ2-1; 10 positions agree with TRBD2. The germline V gene has CDR1 MNHNS and CDR2 SASEGT. The CDR3 extends over 15 amino acids. As DNA, the CDR3 is TGTGCCTGCAGTCCTAGCGGGAGTTCTTACAATGAGCAGTTCTTC. Translation: CACSPSGSSYNEQFF.

V gene TRBV29-1 combines with J gene TRBJ2-7; D is possibly TRBD1 (6 bases). The length of the CDR3 is 15 residues. The V end lost 4 bases, the J end lost 0 bases, and 16 bases lay between the germline ends. Germline CDR1 is SQVTM and CDR2 is ANQGSEA. The CDR3 nucleotides are TGCAGCGTTGGCCCGAGGCAGGGGCTCTCCTACGAGCAGTACTTC. It codes for CSVGPRQGLSYEQYF.

The V call is TRBV5-1, the J call TRBJ2-7; D might be TRBD2 (5 bases). This CDR3 has 11 amino acids. Trimming took 4 bases from V and 5 from J, leaving 7 bases between them. Germline V gives CDR1 SGHRS, CDR2 YFSETQ. The CDR3: CASSVGNEQYF. CDR3 nucleotides: TGCGCCAGCAGCGTCGGGAACGAGCAGTACTTC.

The CDR3 here is CASSFFQGTDTQYF. The CDR3 nucleotides read TGTGCCAGCAGCTTTTTCCAGGGCACAGATACGCAGTATTTT. This sequence joins TRBV7-9 and TRBJ2-3; D ambiguous. The V gene's germline CDR1 is SEHNR and CDR2 FQNEAQ (reference sequence). V was shortened by 3 bases and J by 1 base, with 8 bases between the two germline ends. The CDR3 spans 14 residues.

The table lists this clonotype with many counts. The V and J genes are TRBV11-3 and TRBJ2-1, with TRBD1 matching over 8 bases. With 0 bases clipped from V and 4 bases from J, the junction kept 5 bases outside the gene matches. The CDR3 length is 16 residues. CDR1 SGHNT and CDR2 YENEEA come from the germline V gene. The CDR3: CASSLDSGQVYNEQFF. CDR3 bases: TGTGCCAGCAGCTTAGATTCGGGACAGGTGTACAATGAGCAGTTCTTC.

At least ten counts were recorded for this clonotype. V gene TRBV5-1 combines with J gene TRBJ2-7; D unclear. Trimming shortened V by 6 bases and J by 2 bases, and 15 bases separated the two germline ends. Germline CDR1 and CDR2: SGHRS and YFSETQ. This CDR3 region has 14 residues. CDR3 in amino acids: CASNKDPAAYEQYF. The CDR3 DNA follows: TGCGCCAGCAATAAAGACCCGGCGGCCTACGAGCAGTACTTC.

This clonotype was detected ten times or more. The chain recombines TRBV28 with TRBJ2-7; D ambiguous. Trimming removed 6 bases from V and 2 bases from J, with 5 bases in between. The CDR3 sequence is 11 residues long. Germline V gene data show CDR1 as MDHEN and CDR2 as SYDVKM. CDR3 nucleotide sequence: TGTGCCAGCAGCCGCCCCTACGAGCAGTACTTC. This translates into CASSRPYEQYF.

This clonotype was detected many times. The rearrangement joins TRBV28 to TRBJ1-5; TRBD1 matches at 8 bases. V shed 6 bases, J shed 0 bases, and the junction held 10 bases outside the gene matches. The V gene's germline CDR1 is MDHEN and CDR2 SYDVKM. The CDR3 contains 17 residues. CDR3 DNA: TGTGCCAGCAGCTATGGGACAGGCCTGTATAGCAATCAGCCCCAGCATTTT. Encoded protein: CASSYGTGLYSNQPQHF.

This chain links TRBV3-1 with TRBJ1-1; 9 bases agree with TRBD1. CDR3 length: 16 residues. The V gene end was trimmed by 4 bases and the J gene end by 1 base; junction bases not matched to a gene: 7. Germline V gene sequence: CDR1 LGHDT, CDR2 YNNKEL (reference sequence). The CDR3 spells CASSLGTGLGNTEAFF. CDR3 DNA sequence: TGTGCCAGCAGCCTCGGGACAGGGTTGGGGAACACTGAAGCTTTCTTT.

This clonotype was found many times. The chain has TRBV5-5 and TRBJ1-4; D is perhaps TRBD1 (6 bases). CDR1 is SGHKS, CDR2 YYEKEE, per germline (reference sequence). Trimming shortened V by 4 bases and J by 6 bases, and 16 bases separated the two germline ends. This CDR3 is built from 15 residues. The CDR3 bases are TGTGCCAGCAGCCACAGGGTACTCATGGATGAAAAACTGTTTTTT. This sequence encodes CASSHRVLMDEKLFF.

CDR3 DNA: TGTGCCAGCAGCTCTGCGCGGAACACTGAAGCTTTCTTT. As protein: CASSSARNTEAFF. V and J are TRBV14 and TRBJ1-1; no definite D call. The CDR3 length is 13 residues. Germline V CDR1 and CDR2: SGHDN, FVKESK. Trimming pared 5 bases from V and 1 base from J, leaving 8 bases between.

J is TRBJ2-3 and V is TRBV29-1; D is perhaps TRBD1 (6 bases). V was clipped by 4 bases and J by 4 bases, with 27 bases between them. The CDR3 extends over 18 amino acids. The V gene's germline CDR1 is SQVTM and CDR2 ANQGSEA. The CDR3 nucleotides read TGCAGCGTTGTCAGCCAGGGGATTGCCACACACGGGTCAGATACGCAGTATTTT. It specifies CSVVSQGIATHGSDTQYF.

This clonotype was counted many times. The gene calls are TRBV12-3 or TRBV12-4 and TRBJ2-1; possibly TRBD1 for D (6 bases). Trimming took 2 bases from V and 3 from J, leaving 11 bases between them. CDR3 size: 15 residues. The CDR3 region is CASSLYRASYNEQFF. The CDR3 bases are TGTGCCAGCAGTTTATACAGGGCGAGCTACAATGAGCAGTTCTTC.

This clonotype was seen repeatedly, ten times or more. The rearrangement links TRBV27 to TRBJ2-1, with 10 nucleotides matching TRBD2. The CDR3 is 15 residues long. J lost 6 bases, V lost 7 bases, and 9 bases had no gene match. In germline, CDR1 is MNHEY, CDR2 SMNVEV (reference sequence). CDR3: CASNQAGGPFNEQFF. CDR3 sequence (DNA): TGTGCCAGCAACCAAGCGGGAGGGCCCTTCAATGAGCAGTTCTTC.

The chain joins TRBV20-1 to TRBJ2-7; 14 positions agree with TRBD2. Germline-derived CDR1 and CDR2 are DFQATT and SNEGSKA (reference sequence). CDR3 length: 17 amino acids. V lost 6 bases to trimming and J lost 5 bases; unmatched junction nucleotides: 15. Written as DNA, the CDR3 is TGCAGTGCAGGGGGGGGGACTAGCGGGAGTCATGAGGACGAGCAGTACTTC. Amino acids: CSAGGGTSGSHEDEQYF.

This clonotype was detected ten times or more. The V gene is TRBV6-1, the J gene TRBJ1-2, with a tentative D call TRBD1 (6 bases). The CDR3 spans 13 residues. Deletions cut 7 bases from V and 6 bases from J, with 15 bases between. From germline, CDR1 is MNHNS and CDR2 SASEGT. The CDR3 sequence: CASTIQGLNGYTF. The CDR3 DNA is TGTGCCAGCACCATCCAGGGGCTGAATGGCTACACCTTC.

The genes are TRBV6-1 and TRBJ2-2; D might be TRBD2 (5 bases). Deletions cut 6 bases from V and 7 bases from J, with 12 bases between. CDR3 length: 13 residues. Germline assignment: CDR1 MNHNS and CDR2 SASEGT. In nucleotides, the CDR3 is TGTGCCAGCAGGGGAGATGACCTCGGGGAGCTGTTTTTT. Residues: CASRGDDLGELFF.

The chain is built from TRBV9 and TRBJ1-6; 7 bases are a match to TRBD1. CDR3 length: 14 residues. The junction had 3 bases not matched to a gene; V was cut back by 2 bases and J by 7 bases. From germline, CDR1 is SGDLS and CDR2 YYNGEE. The CDR3 here is CASSVDRRNSPLHF. The CDR3 DNA reads TGTGCCAGCAGCGTGGACAGGAGGAATTCACCCCTCCACTTT.

In this sample, this clonotype turned up a few times. The gene calls are TRBV7-9 and TRBJ2-7, with TRBD2 matching 10 bases. Germline trimming cut 1 base from V and 0 bases from J; bases unmatched to any gene: 9. Germline V gene lookup returns CDR1 SEHNR and CDR2 FQNEAQ (reference sequence). The CDR3 length is 18 residues. In nucleotides, the CDR3 is TGTGCCAGCAGCTTAGGGTTTGGACTAGCGGTAAACTCCTACGAGCAGTACTTC. Residues: CASSLGFGLAVNSYEQYF.

The rearrangement links TRBV7-9 to TRBJ2-2; 10 bases agree with TRBD2. Looked up from germline, CDR1 is SEHNR and CDR2 is FQNEAQ (reference sequence). This CDR3 comprises 16 residues. V dropped 5 bases and J dropped 0; count of bases not matched to a gene: 3. The CDR3 DNA reads as TGTGCCAGCAGCCAGACTAGCGGGCCGAACACCGGGGAGCTGTTTTTT. This sequence encodes CASSQTSGPNTGELFF.

This clonotype was seen many times. The genes are TRBV29-1 and TRBJ2-7; 7 bases agree with TRBD1. Germline trimming cut 1 base from V and 3 bases from J; bases unmatched to any gene: 3. Looked up from germline, CDR1 is SQVTM and CDR2 is ANQGSEA. The CDR3 is made up of 13 amino acids. The CDR3 nucleotides are TGCAGCGTTGAAGGCCGGGACAGCTACGAGCAGTACTTC. This encodes CSVEGRDSYEQYF.

This clonotype occurred many times. The rearrangement links TRBV7-9 to TRBJ1-1; D remains ambiguous. Germline V gene sequence: CDR1 SEHNR, CDR2 FQNEAQ (reference sequence). Trimming removed 5 bases from V and 1 base from J, with 14 bases in between. The CDR3 is 15 amino acids. CDR3 bases: TGTGCCAGCAGCCCCCCCCGAGGGCAGAACACTGAAGCTTTCTTT. Protein product: CASSPPRGQNTEAFF.